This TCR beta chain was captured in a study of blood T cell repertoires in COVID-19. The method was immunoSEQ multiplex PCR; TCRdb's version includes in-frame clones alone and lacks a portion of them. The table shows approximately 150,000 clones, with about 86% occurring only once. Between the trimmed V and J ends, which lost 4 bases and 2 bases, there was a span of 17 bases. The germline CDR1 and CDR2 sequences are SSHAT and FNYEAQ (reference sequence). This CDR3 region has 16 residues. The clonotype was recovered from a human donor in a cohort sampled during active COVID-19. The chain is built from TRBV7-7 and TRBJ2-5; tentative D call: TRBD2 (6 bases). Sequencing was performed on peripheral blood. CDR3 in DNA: TGTGCCAGCAGCTCGACCTTTGGCGGGGAACAAGAGACCCAGTACTTC. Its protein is CASSSTFGGEQETQYF.